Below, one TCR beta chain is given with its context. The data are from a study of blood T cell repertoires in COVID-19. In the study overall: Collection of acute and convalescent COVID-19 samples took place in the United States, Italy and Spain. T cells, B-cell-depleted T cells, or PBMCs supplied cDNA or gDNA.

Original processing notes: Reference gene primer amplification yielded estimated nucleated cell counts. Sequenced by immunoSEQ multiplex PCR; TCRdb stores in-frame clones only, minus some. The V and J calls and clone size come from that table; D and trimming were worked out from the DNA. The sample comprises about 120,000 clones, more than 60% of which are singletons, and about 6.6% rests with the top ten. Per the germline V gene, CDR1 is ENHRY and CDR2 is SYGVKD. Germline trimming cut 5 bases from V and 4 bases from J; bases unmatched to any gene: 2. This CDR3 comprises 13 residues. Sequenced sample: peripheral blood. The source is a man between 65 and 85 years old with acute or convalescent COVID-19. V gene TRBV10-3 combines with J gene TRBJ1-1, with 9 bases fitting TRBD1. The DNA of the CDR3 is TGTGCCATCAGTAAGGACAGGGGCACTGAAGCTTTCTTT. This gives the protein CAISKDRGTEAFF.